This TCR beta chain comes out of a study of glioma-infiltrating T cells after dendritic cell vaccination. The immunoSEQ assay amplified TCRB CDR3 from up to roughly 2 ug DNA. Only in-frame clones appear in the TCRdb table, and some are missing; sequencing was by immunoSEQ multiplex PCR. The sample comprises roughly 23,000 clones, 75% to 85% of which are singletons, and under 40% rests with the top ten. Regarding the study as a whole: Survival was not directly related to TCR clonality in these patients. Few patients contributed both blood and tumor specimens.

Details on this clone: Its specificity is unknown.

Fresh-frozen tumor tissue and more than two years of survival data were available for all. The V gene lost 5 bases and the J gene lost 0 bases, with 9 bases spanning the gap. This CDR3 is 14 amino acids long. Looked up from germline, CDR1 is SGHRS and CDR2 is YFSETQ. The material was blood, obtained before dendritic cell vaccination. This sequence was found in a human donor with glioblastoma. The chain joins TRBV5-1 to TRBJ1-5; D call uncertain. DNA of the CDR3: TGCGCCAGCAGACCAGATTATAGCAATCAGCCCCAGCATTTT. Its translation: CASRPDYSNQPQHF.